These 20 T cell receptor beta chains share one sample of origin, sequenced in a study of CXCR3-negative and CXCR3-positive naive CD8 T cells. The libraries of TRB cDNA were constructed through 5' RACE using UMI labels. One entry per CDR3 protein, without DNA, is what TCRdb gives after re-calling the 5' RACE reads. The sample has around 81,000 distinct CDR3 sequences; the top ten hold 1.6%. The source material was naive CXCR3- CD8+ T cells from blood. The subset: CD45RO-CCR7+CD27+CD95- naive CD8+ T cells lacking CXCR3 (TNR3-). These receptors originate from a human donor in good health. Some clones in this sample may be carry-over from other donors' samples.

The chain has TRBV4-3 and TRBJ2-5; absent DNA, TCRdb's TRBD1 call cannot be checked. CDR1 and CDR2 from the germline V gene are LGHNA and YSLEER. This CDR3 has 16 amino acids. CDR3 sequence reads: CASSQVPGGAWETQYF.

The V gene is TRBV28, the J gene TRBJ2-7; TCRdb indicates TRBD2, and absent DNA this call remains unverified. CDR1 is MDHEN, CDR2 SYDVKM, per germline. The CDR3 covers 15 residues. The CDR3: CASSFPATYSYEQYF. The whole variable domain, remainder taken from reference TRBV28 and TRBJ2-7, is DVKVTQSSRYLVKRTGEKVFLECVQDMDHENMFWYRQDPGLGLRLIYFSYDVKMKEKGDIPEGYSVSREKKERFSLILESASTNQTSMYLCASSFPATYSYEQYFGPGTRLTVT.

V usage is TRBV7-8 and J usage is TRBJ2-7; TCRdb returns TRBD1, unconfirmable since there is no DNA. The CDR3 has 15 residues. Germline CDR1 SGHVS, CDR2 FQNEAQ. Here the CDR3 reads CASSPTRDRPHEQYF.

The chain carries TRBV28 and TRBJ2-1; the D gene TCRdb calls, TRBD1, cannot be checked with no DNA. Germline CDR1 is MDHEN and CDR2 is SYDVKM. The CDR3 is 13 residues long. CDR3 protein: CASSYPSGIEQFF.

The chain's CDR3 is CSVVWGIGETQYF. This rearrangement joins TRBV29-1 to TRBJ2-5; TCRdb proposes TRBD1, but this gene call is untestable without DNA. The CDR3 is 13 residues long. Germline loops: CDR1 SQVTM, CDR2 ANQGSEA.

The V gene is TRBV5-1, the J gene TRBJ2-1; TCRdb returns TRBD2, unconfirmable since there is no DNA. The CDR3 has 16 residues. Germline assignment: CDR1 SGHRS and CDR2 YFSETQ. The CDR3 loop is CASSPGWGGGYNEQFF.

The rearrangement uses TRBV6-2 or TRBV6-3 and TRBJ1-5. The germline gives CDR1 MNHEY, CDR2 SVGEGT. The CDR3 is 15 amino acids. CDR3 sequence reads: CASSYRAPSNQPQHF.

J is TRBJ2-7 and V is TRBV12-3 or TRBV12-4; with no DNA, the TCRdb D assignment of TRBD2 cannot be verified. CDR3 length equals 13 residues. The CDR3 sequence is CASSPAGGGEQYF.

The chain combines TRBV7-9 with TRBJ2-5; absent DNA, TCRdb's TRBD2 call cannot be checked. The CDR3 spans 13 residues. Germline lookup yields CDR1 SEHNR and CDR2 FQNEAQ (reference sequence). CDR3 in amino acids: CASSASSGLDEYF.

V and J are TRBV6-5 and TRBJ1-1; TCRdb's D gene call, TRBD1, goes unchecked for lack of DNA. The CDR3 extends over 14 amino acids. Germline V gene sequence: CDR1 MNHEY, CDR2 SVGAGI. The chain's CDR3 is CASRHSRDPTEAFF.

The chain joins TRBV4-1 to TRBJ2-7. The CDR3 has 12 amino acids. CDR1 is MGHRA and CDR2 is YSYEKL in the germline V gene. CDR3 loop: CASSQGTGEQYF.

This chain connects TRBV3-1 to TRBJ1-2. The CDR3 is 11 residues long. Germline CDR1 reads LGHDT; CDR2 reads YNNKEL (reference sequence). CDR3 sequence reads: CASSHRHGYTF.

The genes are TRBV28 and TRBJ2-3; TCRdb indicates TRBD1, and absent DNA this call remains unverified. In germline, CDR1 is MDHEN, CDR2 SYDVKM. The CDR3 extends over 13 amino acids. CDR3 sequence reads: CASSLPGGDTQYF.

The chain joins TRBV14 to TRBJ2-5; TCRdb's D call, TRBD1, is unchecked because there is no DNA. CDR1 and CDR2 (germline): SGHDN, FVKESK. CDR3 size: 13 residues. CDR3 region: CASSHGRAETQYF. Full variable domain (missing parts from reference TRBV14 and TRBJ2-5): EAGVTQFPSHSVIEKGQTVTLRCDPISGHDNLYWYRRVMGKEIKFLLHFVKESKQDESGMPNNRFLAERTGGTYSTLKVQPAELEDSGVYFCASSHGRAETQYFGPGTRLLVL.

The chain joins TRBV4-3 to TRBJ1-6. This CDR3 region has 19 residues. From germline, CDR1 is LGHNA and CDR2 YSLEER. CDR3 sequence reads: CASSQDPFQGASYNSPLHF.

The chain combines TRBV29-1 with TRBJ1-3. The CDR3 spans 12 residues. The V gene's germline CDR1 is SQVTM and CDR2 ANQGSEA. This chain's CDR3 is CSVGISGNTIYF.

This chain uses TRBV2 with TRBJ2-4; without DNA, the TCRdb call of TRBD1 cannot be checked. This CDR3 is built from 14 residues. Germline-derived CDR1 and CDR2 are SNHLY and FYNNEI. This CDR3 is CASPPRVDPGIQYF.

The chain links TRBV29-1 to TRBJ2-7; TCRdb outputs TRBD2, but without DNA this stays unchecked. The V gene's germline CDR1 is SQVTM and CDR2 ANQGSEA. This CDR3 comprises 13 residues. CDR3 residues: CSALLAGYYEQYF.

The gene calls are TRBV15 and TRBJ2-1. Germline V gives CDR1 LNHNV, CDR2 YYDKDF (reference sequence). CDR3 length: 13 amino acids. The CDR3 loop is CATSESSYNEQFF.

J is TRBJ2-3 and V is TRBV12-3 or TRBV12-4. The CDR3 is made up of 17 amino acids. CDR3 protein: CASSPIRETLFTDTQYF.